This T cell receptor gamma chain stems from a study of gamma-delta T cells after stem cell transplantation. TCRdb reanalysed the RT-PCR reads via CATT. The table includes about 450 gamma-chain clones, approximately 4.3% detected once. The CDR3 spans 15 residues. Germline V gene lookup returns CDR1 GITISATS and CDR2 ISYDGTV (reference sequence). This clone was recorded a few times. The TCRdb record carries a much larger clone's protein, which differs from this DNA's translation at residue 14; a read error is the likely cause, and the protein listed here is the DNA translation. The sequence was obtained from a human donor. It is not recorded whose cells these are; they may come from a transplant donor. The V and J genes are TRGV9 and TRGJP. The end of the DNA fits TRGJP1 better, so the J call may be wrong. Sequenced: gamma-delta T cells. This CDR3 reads CALWEVLLGKKIKIF. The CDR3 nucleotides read TGTGCCTTGTGGGAGGTGTTGTTGGGCAAAAAAATCAAGATATTT.